A selection of T cell receptor beta chains follows, all from one sample in a study of glioma-infiltrating T cells after dendritic cell vaccination. TCRdb's table, derived via immunoSEQ multiplex PCR, lists solely in-frame clones and lacks some. The data hold roughly 100,000 clones, with around 83% observed a single time. Sequencing used blood, obtained after dendritic cell vaccination. The receptors shown here come from a human donor with glioblastoma. Each CDR3 is given with its conserved first and last residue. A D gene is named only where the DNA matches it firmly. Not all rows give a size; the values are once, few, many and, for expanded clones, a class.

once,TRBJ2-7,-,13,TRBV10-3,CAISELGQYEQYF,TGTGCCATCAGTGAGTTGGGGCAATACGAGCAGTACTTC
few,TRBJ1-6,TRBD1,16,TRBV2,CASSRDTTGDNSPLHF,TGTGCCAGCAGCCGAGACACGACAGGGGATAATTCACCCCTCCACTTT
-,TRBJ2-3,TRBD2,19,TRBV27,CASSTKLAGVTGLTDTQYF,TGTGCCAGCAGTACTAAACTAGCGGGGGTTACCGGGTTGACAGATACGCAGTATTTT
-,TRBJ1-1,-,15,TRBV7-9,CASSLVGHLNTEAFF,TGTGCCAGCAGCTTAGTGGGACATCTGAACACTGAAGCTTTCTTT
-,TRBJ2-5,TRBD1,14,TRBV5-6,CASSTKTGEETQYF,TGTGCCAGCAGCACGAAAACAGGGGAAGAGACCCAGTACTTC
-,TRBJ2-5,TRBD2,14,TRBV7-2,CASSPRLAEETQYF,TGTGCCAGCAGCCCCCGACTAGCCGAAGAGACCCAGTACTTC
-,TRBJ1-4,-,15,TRBV5-1,CASSPVDGYNEKLFF,TGCGCCAGCAGCCCGGTTGATGGTTATAATGAAAAACTGTTTTTT
-,TRBJ2-5,TRBD1,14,TRBV5-1,CASSRDSREETQYF,TGCGCCAGCAGCCGGGACAGTAGGGAAGAGACCCAGTACTTC
-,TRBJ1-6,-,15,TRBV7-3,CASSEAAQGTSPLHF,TGTGCCAGCAGTGAGGCTGCACAGGGTACTTCACCCCTCCACTTT
-,TRBJ2-7,TRBD1,16,TRBV28,CASSLQDPGQGSEQYF,TGTGCCAGCAGTCTCCAGGACCCGGGACAGGGATCCGAGCAGTACTTC
few,TRBJ1-3,-,14,TRBV7-9,CASSGGTSGNTIYF,TGTGCCAGCAGCGGAGGGACCTCTGGAAACACCATATATTTT
-,TRBJ2-7,TRBD1,16,TRBV7-8,CASSLETGPSSYEQYF,TGTGCCAGCAGCTTAGAGACAGGGCCAAGCTCCTACGAGCAGTACTTC
-,TRBJ2-7,-,16,TRBV2,CASSDVGDILSYEQYF,TGTGCCAGCAGTGATGTCGGGGATATACTCTCCTACGAGCAGTACTTC
-,TRBJ1-2,-,15,TRBV4-2,CASSQGLGGTVGYTF,TGTGCCAGCAGCCAAGGGTTGGGAGGGACTGTTGGCTACACCTTC
-,TRBJ2-2,TRBD2,14,TRBV30,CAWSLGLAVGELFF,TGTGCCTGGAGTCTGGGGCTAGCGGTCGGGGAGCTGTTTTTT
once,TRBJ1-1,TRBD1,14,TRBV29-1,CSVEAVAGGTEAFF,TGCAGCGTTGAGGCCGTGGCAGGGGGCACTGAAGCTTTCTTT
-,TRBJ2-5,-,19,TRBV5-6,CASSLFFSAGILDQETQYF,TGTGCCAGCAGCCTTTTTTTTTCCGCCGGTATACTCGACCAAGAGACCCAGTACTTC
-,TRBJ2-7,-,16,TRBV7-2,CASSLVGSGATLGQYF,TGTGCCAGCAGCTTAGTGGGTTCAGGGGCTACCCTCGGGCAGTACTTC
-,TRBJ2-1,-,14,TRBV11-1,CASSLTGLFNEQFF,TGTGCCAGCAGCTTAACGGGACTCTTCAATGAGCAGTTCTTC
-,TRBJ2-6,-,15,TRBV5-1,CASSSSGSGANVLTF,TGCGCCAGCAGCTCTTCAGGTTCTGGGGCCAACGTCCTGACTTTC
-,TRBJ2-3,TRBD1,15,TRBV6-5,CASSSQGQGPDTQYF,TGTGCCAGCAGTTCCCAAGGACAGGGGCCAGATACGCAGTATTTT
-,TRBJ1-6,-,14,TRBV10-1,CASTGLLYNSPLHF,TGCGCCAGCACAGGACTGCTTTACAATTCACCCCTCCACTTT
-,TRBJ1-5,-,13,TRBV29-1,CSVYSYSNQPQHF,TGCAGCGTTTACAGCTATAGCAATCAGCCCCAGCATTTT
-,TRBJ1-1,TRBD1,15,TRBV27,CASSSGQKVNTEAFF,TGTGCCAGCAGTTCGGGACAGAAGGTTAACACTGAAGCTTTCTTT
-,TRBJ2-1,-,15,TRBV2,CASSDDRSIYNEQFF,TGTGCCAGCAGTGATGACAGATCTATATACAATGAGCAGTTCTTC
-,TRBJ1-1,-,14,TRBV5-1,CASSHTAANTEAFF,TGCGCCAGCAGCCACACAGCGGCAAACACTGAAGCTTTCTTT
once,TRBJ2-3,-,14,TRBV5-6,CASSLAGETDTQYF,TGTGCCAGCAGCTTGGCGGGGGAAACAGATACGCAGTATTTT
-,TRBJ1-3,TRBD1,14,TRBV5-1,CASSGGSAGNTIYF,TGCGCCAGCTCAGGGGGCAGTGCTGGAAACACCATATATTTT
-,TRBJ1-2,-,15,TRBV5-1,CASSLGGGRDYGYTF,TGCGCCAGCAGCTTGGGGGGGGGCCGCGACTATGGCTACACCTTC
-,TRBJ2-2,-,16,TRBV5-1,CASSPRGIGNTGELFF,TGCGCCAGCAGTCCTAGGGGTATCGGGAACACCGGGGAGCTGTTTTTT
-,TRBJ1-1,TRBD1,13,TRBV29-1,CSVEEGGNTEAFF,TGCAGCGTTGAAGAAGGGGGCAACACTGAAGCTTTCTTT
-,TRBJ2-1,TRBD1,17,TRBV14,CASSQIRGTGHYNEQFF,TGTGCCAGCAGCCAAATACGTGGGACAGGACACTACAATGAGCAGTTCTTC
-,TRBJ2-5,TRBD1,13,TRBV2,CASTLGTEETQYF,TGTGCCAGCACCCTTGGGACAGAAGAGACCCAGTACTTC
-,TRBJ1-3,-,14,TRBV9,CASSATGTGNTIYF,TGTGCCAGCAGCGCCACAGGGACTGGAAACACCATATATTTT
-,TRBJ1-1,-,13,TRBV6-6,CASRRGLNTEAFF,TGTGCCAGCCGTAGAGGGCTAAACACTGAAGCTTTCTTT
-,TRBJ2-3,TRBD2,16,TRBV27,CASSLWAGTSGDTQYF,TGTGCCAGCAGTTTGTGGGCCGGGACTAGCGGAGATACGCAGTATTTT
-,TRBJ1-2,-,14,TRBV6-6,CASRWDLSHYGYTF,TGTGCCAGCAGGTGGGACTTATCTCACTATGGCTACACCTTC
-,TRBJ1-6,TRBD1,14,TRBV6-6,CASRTGVRYSPLHF,TGTGCCAGCAGAACAGGGGTGAGATATTCACCCCTCCACTTT
-,TRBJ1-5,-,15,TRBV7-9,CASSLGEASNQPQHF,TGTGCCAGCAGCTTAGGGGAGGCCAGCAATCAGCCCCAGCATTTT
-,TRBJ1-1,-,16,TRBV7-2,CASSLEARLRNTEAFF,TGTGCCAGCAGCTTAGAAGCGAGACTGAGAAACACTGAAGCTTTCTTT
-,TRBJ2-5,-,15,TRBV2,CASSLQATAQETQYF,TGTGCCAGCAGTCTCCAGGCGACCGCCCAAGAGACCCAGTACTTC
-,TRBJ2-7,TRBD1,13,TRBV5-4,CASSRTGFYEQYF,TGTGCCAGCAGCCGGACAGGGTTCTACGAGCAGTACTTC
-,TRBJ1-1,-,15,TRBV9,CASSPRTPAIAEAFF,TGTGCCAGCAGCCCACGGACACCCGCCATCGCTGAAGCTTTCTTT
once,TRBJ2-5,TRBD2,14,TRBV5-1,CASSLGLAWETQYF,TGCGCCAGCAGCTTGGGACTAGCTTGGGAGACCCAGTACTTC
once,TRBJ1-1,TRBD1,15,TRBV5-4,CASSLWDRGNTEAFF,TGTGCCAGCAGCCTATGGGACAGGGGAAACACTGAAGCTTTCTTT
once,TRBJ2-3,TRBD2,15,TRBV18,CASSPPGGPGDTQYF,TGTGCCAGCTCACCTCCGGGGGGGCCGGGAGATACGCAGTATTTT
-,TRBJ2-5,-,13,TRBV6-5,CASSYFRGATQYF,TGTGCCAGCAGTTACTTCAGGGGTGCGACCCAGTACTTC
-,TRBJ2-5,-,13,TRBV29-1,CSVFEEAKETQYF,TGCAGCGTCTTTGAGGAGGCTAAAGAGACCCAGTACTTC
-,TRBJ2-5,TRBD2,14,TRBV2,CASKERGGQETQYF,TGTGCCAGCAAGGAGCGGGGGGGCCAAGAGACCCAGTACTTC
-,TRBJ1-6,TRBD1,19,TRBV4-2,CASSQEGTGLSSYNSPLHF,TGTGCCAGCAGCCAAGAGGGGACAGGCCTTAGCTCCTATAATTCACCCCTCCACTTT
-,TRBJ1-1,TRBD1,15,TRBV2,CASKKWTGVNTEAFF,TGTGCCAGCAAAAAATGGACAGGGGTGAACACTGAAGCTTTCTTT
-,TRBJ1-2,TRBD1,13,TRBV7-9,CASSGDRVHGYTF,TGTGCCAGCAGCGGGGACAGGGTCCATGGCTACACCTTC
-,TRBJ1-6,-,15,TRBV6-6,CASSYSEGKGSPLHF,TGTGCCAGCAGTTACTCAGAGGGTAAAGGTTCACCCCTCCACTTT
-,TRBJ1-5,-,14,TRBV2,CASSVNGGNQPQHF,TGTGCCAGCAGTGTGAACGGGGGCAATCAGCCCCAGCATTTT
-,TRBJ1-5,TRBD1,16,TRBV6-5,CASSLGQGVSNQPQHF,TGTGCCAGCAGTTTAGGACAGGGGGTAAGCAATCAGCCCCAGCATTTT
-,TRBJ1-2,TRBD1,17,TRBV19,CASSQEGTGDSPYGYTF,TGTGCCAGTAGCCAAGAGGGGACAGGGGATTCTCCCTATGGCTACACCTTC
-,TRBJ2-3,-,15,TRBV7-3,CASSLLGGRTDTQYF,TGTGCCAGCAGCTTATTAGGGGGTAGGACAGATACGCAGTATTTT
-,TRBJ2-5,TRBD1,13,TRBV5-6,CASSSGQQETQYF,TGTGCCAGCAGCTCGGGACAGCAAGAGACCCAGTACTTC
-,TRBJ2-3,TRBD2,16,TRBV7-6,CASSTGTSGPTDTQYF,TGTGCCAGCAGCACAGGGACTAGCGGGCCCACAGATACGCAGTATTTT